This TCR beta chain was found in a study of sequential checkpoint blockade in melanoma. Study-wide background: Each arm's sequence ended with maintenance nivolumab.

Repertoires were generated with immunoSEQ multiplex PCR, while TCRdb's copy carries only in-frame clones and drops some. The sample lists some 31,000 clones; about 86% were seen once. Germline V gene data show CDR1 as LNHDA and CDR2 as SQIVND (reference sequence). This CDR3 has 15 residues. Germline trimming cut 3 bases from V and 5 bases from J; bases unmatched to any gene: 8. Treatment here: randomized to nivolumab then ipilimumab (arm A) or the reverse (arm B). DNA-damaging chemotherapy had not been given to any patient beforehand. PBMC sorting kept live CD3+CD8+ cells without CD19 or CD56. This clonotype was obtained from a human donor with melanoma. The sample in question was CD8+ T cells sorted from blood (inferred from file names), obtained from a patient given nivolumab and ipilimumab in sequence. The rearrangement joins TRBV19 to TRBJ2-7; 9 bases fit TRBD1. The CDR3 loop reads CASSMPWTGVHEQYF. Written as DNA, the CDR3 is TGTGCCAGTAGTATGCCCTGGACAGGGGTCCACGAGCAGTACTTC.